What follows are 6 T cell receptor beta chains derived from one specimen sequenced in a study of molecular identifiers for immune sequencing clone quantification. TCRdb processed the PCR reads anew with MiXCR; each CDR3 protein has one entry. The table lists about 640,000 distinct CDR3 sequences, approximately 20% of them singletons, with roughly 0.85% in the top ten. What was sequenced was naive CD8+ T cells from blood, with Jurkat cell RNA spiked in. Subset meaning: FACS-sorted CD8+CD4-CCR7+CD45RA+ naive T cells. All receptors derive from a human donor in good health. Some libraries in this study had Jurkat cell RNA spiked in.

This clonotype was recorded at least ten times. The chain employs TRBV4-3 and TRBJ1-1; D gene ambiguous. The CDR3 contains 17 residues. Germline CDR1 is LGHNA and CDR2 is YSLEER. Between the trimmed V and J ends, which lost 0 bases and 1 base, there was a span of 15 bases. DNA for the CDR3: TGCGCCAGCAGCCAAGATTGGGTCGGACGGGAGAACACTGAAGCTTTCTTT. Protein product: CASSQDWVGRENTEAFF.

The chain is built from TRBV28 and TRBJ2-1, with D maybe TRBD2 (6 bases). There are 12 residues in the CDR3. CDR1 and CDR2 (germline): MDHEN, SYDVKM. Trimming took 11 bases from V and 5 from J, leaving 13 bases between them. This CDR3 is CASGTRDNEQFF. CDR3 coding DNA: TGTGCCTCCGGGACTCGCGACAATGAGCAGTTCTTC.

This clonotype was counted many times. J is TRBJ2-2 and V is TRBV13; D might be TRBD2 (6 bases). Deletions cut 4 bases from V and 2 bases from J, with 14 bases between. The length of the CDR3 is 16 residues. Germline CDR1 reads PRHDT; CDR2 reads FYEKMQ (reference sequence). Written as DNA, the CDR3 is TGTGCCAGCAGCTCCTCTTGGGGGGAAAACACCGGGGAGCTGTTTTTT. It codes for CASSSSWGENTGELFF.

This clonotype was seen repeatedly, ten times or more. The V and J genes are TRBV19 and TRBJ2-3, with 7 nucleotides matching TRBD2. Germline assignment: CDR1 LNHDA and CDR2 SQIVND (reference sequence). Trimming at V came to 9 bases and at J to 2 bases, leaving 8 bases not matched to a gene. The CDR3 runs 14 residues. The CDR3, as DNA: TGTGCCAGCAACCCAGCGGGGATCACAGATACGCAGTATTTT. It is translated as CASNPAGITDTQYF.

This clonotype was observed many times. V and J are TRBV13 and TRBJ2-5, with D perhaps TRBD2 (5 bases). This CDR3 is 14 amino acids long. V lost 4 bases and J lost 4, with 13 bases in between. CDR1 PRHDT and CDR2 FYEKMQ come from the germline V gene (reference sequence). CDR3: CASSSDRGRETQYF. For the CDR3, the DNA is TGTGCCAGCAGCTCTGACCGGGGAAGAGAGACCCAGTACTTC.

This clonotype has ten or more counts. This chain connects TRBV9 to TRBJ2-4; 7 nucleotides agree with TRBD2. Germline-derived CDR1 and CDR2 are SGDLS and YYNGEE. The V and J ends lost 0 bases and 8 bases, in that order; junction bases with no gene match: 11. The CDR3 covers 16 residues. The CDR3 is CASSVEAGLRTDIQYF. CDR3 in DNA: TGTGCCAGCAGCGTAGAAGCGGGACTAAGAACGGACATTCAGTACTTC. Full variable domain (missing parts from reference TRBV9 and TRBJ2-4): DSGVTQTPKHLITATGQRVTLRCSPRSGDLSVYWYQQSLDQGLQFLIQYYNGEERAKGNILERFSAQQFPDLHSELNLSSLELGDSALYFCASSVEAGLRTDIQYFGAGTRLSVL.